This record looks at one TCR beta chain sequence and its context. The target antigen is unknown. This sample is drawn from a study of PD-1 blockade in classical Hodgkin lymphoma. Study-wide background: Patients had nivolumab dosed at 3 mg/kg, delivered intravenously every 2 weeks. Findings and caveats of the study: What drove the repertoire differences, possibly disease activity or prior therapy, has not been defined. Patients newly diagnosed and complete responders had comparable baseline diversity. Reported findings placed baseline TCR diversity lower in newly diagnosed patients (compared with healthy donors).

Clones were read by immunoSEQ multiplex PCR, and TCRdb kept only the in-frame ones, dropping some. The data contain some 93,000 clones, 92% of them seen just once; the ten biggest clones take up roughly 3%. Each patient's relapse followed autologous stem cell transplantation, and brentuximab vedotin exposure varied. The clonotype comes from a human donor with classical Hodgkin lymphoma. Here the sequenced sample was peripheral blood mononuclear cells (PBMCs), taken at baseline.

The CDR3 sequence is CASSSVGRANYEQYF. The CDR3, as DNA: TGTGCCAGCAGCTCGGTGGGCAGGGCTAACTACGAGCAGTACTTC. The chain links TRBV11-2 to TRBJ2-7, with D possibly TRBD1 on 5 matching bases. Germline CDR1 SGHAT, CDR2 FQNNGV. Deletions cut 4 bases from V and 3 bases from J, with 16 bases between. The CDR3 has 15 residues.